The 12 T cell receptor beta chains in this list originate from one sample, sequenced in a study of shared clonotypes between healthy human individuals. Assay: immunoSEQ multiplex PCR; the TCRdb copy retains only in-frame clones and omits some. The sample carries fewer than 700,000 clones, roughly 79% recorded once. Input material: PBMCs. The receptors shown here come from a woman in her thirties or forties in good health. Some clones in this sample may be carry-over from other donors' samples.

The gene calls are TRBV18 and TRBJ2-3, with 12 bases fitting TRBD2. Looked up from germline, CDR1 is KGHSH and CDR2 is LQKENI. This CDR3 spans 14 amino acids. After removal of 6 bases from V and 5 bases from J, the junction contained 3 bases not matched to a gene. The CDR3 region has the DNA TGTGCCAGCTCCCTAGCGGGAGGGCAAGATACGCAGTATTTT. Translated, it gives CASSLAGGQDTQYF.

The chain recombines TRBV19 with TRBJ2-5; tentatively, D is TRBD2 (5 bases). Germline V gene lookup returns CDR1 LNHDA and CDR2 SQIVND (reference sequence). V lost 6 bases and J lost 4, with 15 bases in between. There are 14 residues in the CDR3. The CDR3, as DNA: TGTGCCAGTAGGGAGAACAGAGGGTCAGAGACCCAGTACTTC. It yields the protein CASRENRGSETQYF.

In the case of this clone: An end of the junction differs from the germline gene, which may be a read error. This chain joins TRBV29-1 and TRBJ1-4; D possibly corresponds to TRBD1 (5 bases). The CDR3 covers 11 residues. Germline V CDR1 and CDR2: SQVTM, ANQGSEA. The CDR3 spells CSVEEESKGYF. The CDR3 DNA sequence: TGCAGCGTTGAAGAAGAGTCCAAGGGGTATTTT.

As concerns this clone: Since a much larger clone is just one base distant, this may be a read error. The chain uses TRBV7-2 and TRBJ2-7; tentative D call: TRBD2 (6 bases). The germline V gene encodes CDR1 SGHTA and CDR2 FQGNSA. With 4 bases removed from V and 6 bases from J, the gap between germline ends came to 16 bases. This CDR3 spans 14 amino acids. The CDR3 sequence: CASSSGGGACEQYF. The CDR3 DNA follows: TGTGCCAGCAGCTCCGGGGGAGGAGCCTGCGAGCAGTACTTC.

V is TRBV5-1 and J is TRBJ2-3, with 10 bases fitting TRBD2. The CDR3 loop spans 17 amino acids. Looked up from germline, CDR1 is SGHRS and CDR2 is YFSETQ. V lost 0 bases, J lost 5 bases, and 9 bases stayed unmatched. In nucleotides, the CDR3 is TGCGCCAGCAGCTTGGCAAAAGCGGGAGGGATAGGAGATACGCAGTATTTT. Translated, it gives CASSLAKAGGIGDTQYF.

J is TRBJ2-5 and V is TRBV7-2; 12 positions agree with TRBD2. The CDR3 is 18 amino acids. The junction had 15 bases not matched to a gene; V was cut back by 4 bases and J by 6 bases. Germline V gives CDR1 SGHTA, CDR2 FQGNSA. DNA of the CDR3: TGTGCCAGCAGCTATAGGGCGGCTAGCGGGAGGGGGTTGAAGACCCAGTACTTC. It is translated as CASSYRAASGRGLKTQYF.

On this clone: This sequence may be a read error, since a much larger clone differs from it by one base. V gene TRBV7-9 combines with J gene TRBJ2-3, with D maybe TRBD1 (5 bases). V lost 1 base, J lost 5 bases, and 7 bases lay in between. This CDR3 has 13 residues. Germline V gene lookup returns CDR1 SEHNR and CDR2 FQNEAQ (reference sequence). Here the CDR3 DNA reads TGTGCCAGCAGCTTAGTAGGGGAAGATACGCAGTATTTT. It encodes CASSLVGEDTQYF.

This chain uses TRBV5-1 with TRBJ1-2; a weak D match, TRBD1 (6 bases). This CDR3 comprises 13 residues. Trimming removed 2 bases from V and 4 bases from J, with 9 bases in between. Germline V gives CDR1 SGHRS, CDR2 YFSETQ. CDR3 in DNA: TGCGCCAGCAGCTTCTCGGACAGCTATGGCTACACCTTC. Translated, it gives CASSFSDSYGYTF.

This chain links TRBV9 with TRBJ2-5, with D possibly TRBD1 on 6 matching bases. Trimming cost V 7 bases and J 5 bases, with 15 bases left between them. Germline assignment: CDR1 SGDLS and CDR2 YYNGEE. The CDR3 contains 13 residues. This CDR3 reads CASGDRQRETQYF. The CDR3 DNA sequence: TGTGCCAGCGGAGACAGGCAACGGGAGACCCAGTACTTC.

The V gene is TRBV6-1, the J gene TRBJ2-2, with D unresolved. Germline CDR1 is MNHNS and CDR2 is SASEGT. The ends were cut back, 7 bases at V and 4 bases at J, with 16 bases in the middle. The CDR3 runs 15 residues. The CDR3, as DNA: TGTGCCAGCACCCCGGGTGGGCGGCGCACCGGGGAGCTGTTTTTT. This sequence encodes CASTPGGRRTGELFF.

The rearrangement links TRBV19 to TRBJ2-7; tentatively, D is TRBD1 (6 bases). The CDR3 length is 15 residues. V dropped 5 bases and J dropped 0 bases, with 14 bases sitting between them. Germline V CDR1 and CDR2: LNHDA, SQIVND (reference sequence). CDR3 region: CASSESRDNSYEQYF. The CDR3 coding sequence is TGTGCCAGTAGTGAATCCCGGGACAACTCCTACGAGCAGTACTTC.

For the CDR3, the DNA is TGTGCCAGTAGTATGTCCAGGCTGGAAAAACTGTTTTTT. Translated, it gives CASSMSRLEKLFF. This sequence joins TRBV19 and TRBJ1-4, with D uncertain. The CDR3 has 13 amino acids. CDR1 and CDR2 from the germline V gene are LNHDA and SQIVND (reference sequence). Trimming removed 3 bases from V and 8 bases from J, with 10 bases in between.